This T cell receptor (beta chain) originates from a study of T cells in Graves' hyperthyroidism and ophthalmopathy. The CDR3 regions of TCR beta were amplified from RNA transcripts. HTBI primers were the set used in a first-round RT-PCR of the TCR CDR3. TCRdb called the multiplex PCR reads again in MiXCR, with one record for every CDR3 protein. The sample consists of about 640,000 distinct CDR3 sequences, around 20% of them appearing once. Trimming took off 3 bases at V and 3 bases at J, with 9 bases between the two ends. This CDR3 spans 14 amino acids. This clonotype was picked up many times. The chain uses TRBV12-3 or TRBV12-4 and TRBJ1-5, with a possible D match to TRBD1 (5 bases). The sequencing sample was made of blood. This TCR derives from a man under 40 with Graves' ophthalmopathy. CDR3 protein: CASSFGRANQPQHF. CDR3 coding DNA: TGTGCCAGCAGTTTTGGCAGGGCCAATCAGCCCCAGCATTTT.